A selection of T cell receptor beta chains follows, all from one sample in a study of graft-versus-host responses after intestinal transplantation. Method: immunoSEQ multiplex PCR; TCRdb's copy keeps in-frame clones and lacks some. The sample lists about 120,000 clones, 90% seen once, with approximately 0.18% in the top ten. No antigens are known for them. Sequencing used unstimulated CD4+ T cells sorted from spleen or lymph node cells, obtained before intestinal transplant. The source is a human donor who received an intestinal transplant. Each CDR3 is given with its conserved first and last residue. Each record gives: V gene, J gene, D gene, clone size, CDR3 protein, CDR3 DNA. The D gene is left open where the match is weak. The size of a clone is reported for some rows only, either as once, few or many, or as a class for expanded clones.

TRBV10-2	TRBJ2-7	TRBD1	NA	CASSKDRVGAYEQYF	TGCGCCAGCAGTAAGGACAGGGTTGGGGCCTACGAGCAGTACTTC
TRBV5-1	TRBJ1-1	NA	NA	CASSFSWDTEAFF	TGCGCCAGCAGTTTCAGTTGGGACACTGAAGCTTTCTTC
TRBV27	TRBJ1-5	NA	NA	CASTYRVANQPQHF	TGTGCCAGCACCTACAGGGTTGCTAATCAGCCCCAGCATTTT
TRBV5-4	TRBJ1-2	NA	NA	CASTLERRYGYTF	TGTGCCAGCACCCTGGAACGGCGGTATGGCTACACCTTC
TRBV9	TRBJ2-7	NA	NA	CASSVTGSREQYF	TGTGCCAGCAGCGTAACAGGGAGTCGCGAGCAGTACTTC
TRBV6-6	TRBJ2-3	NA	NA	CASKTTTDTQYF	TGTGCCAGCAAGACAACAACAGATACGCAGTATTTT
TRBV4-1	TRBJ1-1	NA	NA	CASSQGIPGHISEAFF	TGCGCCAGCAGCCAAGGAATACCGGGACATATCTCTGAAGCTTTCTTT
TRBV19	TRBJ1-2	TRBD1	NA	CASRDREFFYGYTF	TGTGCCAGTAGGGACAGGGAGTTTTTCTATGGCTACACCTTC
TRBV4-1	TRBJ2-7	TRBD2	NA	CASSQVSARGGLAGNYEQYF	TGCGCCAGCAGCCAAGTCTCGGCCCGGGGGGGACTAGCGGGGAACTACGAGCAGTACTTC
TRBV5-6	TRBJ2-2	TRBD1	NA	CASSLDRGDPTGELFF	TGTGCCAGCAGCTTGGACAGGGGTGACCCCACCGGGGAGCTGTTTTTT
TRBV27	TRBJ2-2	NA	NA	CASSSLGRTGELFF	TGTGCCAGCAGCTCCCTGGGCCGCACCGGGGAGCTGTTTTTT
TRBV4-3	TRBJ1-5	NA	NA	CASSQDGESNQPQHF	TGCGCCAGCAGCCAAGACGGGGAGAGCAATCAGCCCCAGCATTTT
TRBV5-1	TRBJ1-1	TRBD1	NA	CASRDRGGTEAFF	TGCGCCAGCAGGGACAGGGGAGGCACTGAAGCTTTCTTT
TRBV5-1	TRBJ2-3	TRBD2	NA	CASSLSLAELGDTQYF	TGCGCCAGCAGCTTGAGTCTAGCGGAGCTGGGTGATACGCAGTATTTT
TRBV11-2	TRBJ2-3	TRBD2	NA	CASSYLAGGDTQYF	TGTGCCAGCAGCTACCTAGCGGGGGGAGATACGCAGTATTTT
TRBV7-7	TRBJ2-1	NA	NA	CASSLVGPSSYNEQFF	TGTGCCAGCAGCTTAGTAGGTCCTAGCTCCTACAATGAGCAGTTCTTC
TRBV28	TRBJ1-5	TRBD1	NA	CASSLGDRLQPQHF	TGTGCCAGCAGTTTAGGGGACAGGCTACAGCCCCAGCATTTT
TRBV29-1	TRBJ2-3	TRBD2	NA	CSVVGLASSIYTDTQYF	TGCAGCGTTGTGGGACTAGCGAGTTCGATTTACACAGATACGCAGTATTTT
TRBV29-1	TRBJ1-1	TRBD1	NA	CSGQTGMNTEAFF	TGCAGCGGTCAGACAGGGATGAACACTGAAGCTTTCTTT
TRBV11-2	TRBJ2-5	NA	NA	CASSFWTSTEETQYF	TGTGCCAGCAGCTTTTGGACATCCACCGAAGAGACCCAGTACTTC
TRBV4-1	TRBJ2-2	NA	NA	CASSRPGLANTGELFF	TGCGCCAGCAGCCGTCCGGGACTGGCGAACACCGGGGAGCTGTTTTTT
TRBV30	TRBJ1-1	NA	NA	CAWSYGTGYTEAFF	TGTGCCTGGAGTTACGGCACAGGGTATACTGAAGCTTTCTTT
TRBV29-1	TRBJ2-5	NA	NA	CSVWTGGKTQYF	TGCAGCGTTTGGACAGGAGGGAAGACCCAGTACTTC
TRBV28	TRBJ2-7	NA	NA	CASSLGSFVDEQYF	TGTGCCAGCAGTTTGGGGAGTTTTGTCGACGAGCAGTACTTC
TRBV5-1	TRBJ2-2	TRBD2	NA	CASSLKFSSGSSGELFF	TGCGCCAGCAGCTTGAAGTTCTCTAGCGGGAGCTCCGGGGAGCTGTTTTTT
TRBV2	TRBJ1-1	NA	NA	CASSDGRVAEAFF	TGTGCCAGCAGTGACGGCAGGGTTGCTGAAGCTTTCTTT
TRBV5-6	TRBJ1-2	TRBD1	NA	CASSLAGTGQLGYTF	TGTGCCAGCAGCTTGGCCGGGACAGGGCAGTTGGGCTACACCTTC
TRBV18	TRBJ1-5	NA	few	CASSPGQFNQPQHF	TGTGCCAGCTCCCCAGGACAGTTCAATCAGCCCCAGCATTTT
TRBV7-9	TRBJ2-5	NA	NA	CASSLVWTDGGETQYF	TGTGCCAGCAGCTTAGTGTGGACTGACGGCGGAGAGACCCAGTACTTC
TRBV12-5	TRBJ2-7	NA	NA	CASGLGTGPYEQYF	TGTGCTAGTGGTTTGGGCACTGGGCCCTACGAGCAGTACTTC
TRBV5-1	TRBJ2-7	TRBD2	NA	CASSLSGNYEQYF	TGCGCCAGCAGCTTGAGCGGGAACTACGAGCAGTACTTC
TRBV28	TRBJ2-5	TRBD2	NA	CASSWTSGRAPTQETQYF	TGTGCCAGCAGTTGGACTAGCGGGAGGGCCCCAACCCAAGAGACCCAGTACTTC
TRBV28	TRBJ1-3	NA	once	CASKADRASGNTIYF	TGTGCCAGCAAGGCCGACAGAGCCTCTGGAAACACCATATATTTT
TRBV7-9	TRBJ2-1	TRBD2	NA	CASTQREGEQFF	TGTGCCAGCACCCAGCGGGAGGGCGAGCAGTTCTTC
TRBV7-6	TRBJ1-3	NA	NA	CASSLGTRASGNTIYF	TGTGCCAGCAGCTTAGGAACTAGGGCTTCCGGAAACACCATATATTTT
TRBV5-8	TRBJ2-3	NA	once	CASSLGSDTQYF	TGTGCCAGCAGCTTGGGCAGTGATACGCAGTATTTT
TRBV10-3	TRBJ1-1	NA	NA	CAISESTRGGVDTEAFF	TGTGCCATCAGTGAGTCGACCCGGGGCGGGGTGGACACTGAAGCTTTCTTT
TRBV30	TRBJ1-2	TRBD1	NA	CAHRGGYGYTF	TGTGCCCACAGGGGTGGCTATGGCTACACCTTC